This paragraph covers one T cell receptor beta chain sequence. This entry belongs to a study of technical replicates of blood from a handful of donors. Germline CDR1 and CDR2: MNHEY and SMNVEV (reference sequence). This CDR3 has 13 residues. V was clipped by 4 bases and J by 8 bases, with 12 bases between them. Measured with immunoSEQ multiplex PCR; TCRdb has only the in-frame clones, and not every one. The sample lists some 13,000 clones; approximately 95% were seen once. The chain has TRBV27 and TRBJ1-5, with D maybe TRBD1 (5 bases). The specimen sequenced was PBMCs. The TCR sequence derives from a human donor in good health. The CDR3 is CASSSGVVEPQHF. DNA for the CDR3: TGTGCCAGCAGTTCGGGGGTGGTGGAGCCCCAGCATTTT.